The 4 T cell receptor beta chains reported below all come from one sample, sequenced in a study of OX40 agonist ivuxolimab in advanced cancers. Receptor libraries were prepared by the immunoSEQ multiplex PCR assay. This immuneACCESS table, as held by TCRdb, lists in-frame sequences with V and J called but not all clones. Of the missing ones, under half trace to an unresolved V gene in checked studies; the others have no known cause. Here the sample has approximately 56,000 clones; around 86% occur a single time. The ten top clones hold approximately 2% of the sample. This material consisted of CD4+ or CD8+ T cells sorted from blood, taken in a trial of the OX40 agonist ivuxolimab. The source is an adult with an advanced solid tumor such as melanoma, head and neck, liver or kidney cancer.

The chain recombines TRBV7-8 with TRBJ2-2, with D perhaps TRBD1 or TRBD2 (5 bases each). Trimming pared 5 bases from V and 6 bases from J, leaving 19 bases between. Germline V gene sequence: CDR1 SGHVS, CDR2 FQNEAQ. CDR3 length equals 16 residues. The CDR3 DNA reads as TGTGCCAGCAGCATAACCGGGGCCCAGCCCGCCGGGGAGCTGTTTTTT. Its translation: CASSITGAQPAGELFF.

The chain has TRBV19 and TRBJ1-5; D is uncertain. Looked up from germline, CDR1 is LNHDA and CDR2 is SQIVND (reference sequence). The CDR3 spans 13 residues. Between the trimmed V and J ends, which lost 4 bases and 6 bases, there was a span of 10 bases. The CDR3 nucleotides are TGTGCCAGTAGTACCGGTGATCGTCAGCCCCAGCATTTT. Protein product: CASSTGDRQPQHF.

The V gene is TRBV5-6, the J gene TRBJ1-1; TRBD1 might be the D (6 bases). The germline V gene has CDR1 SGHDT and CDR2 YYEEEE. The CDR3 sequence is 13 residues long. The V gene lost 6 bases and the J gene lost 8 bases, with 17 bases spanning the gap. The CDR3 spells CASKPGHTLEAFF. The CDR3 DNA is TGTGCCAGCAAACCGGGACATACTTTGGAAGCTTTCTTT.

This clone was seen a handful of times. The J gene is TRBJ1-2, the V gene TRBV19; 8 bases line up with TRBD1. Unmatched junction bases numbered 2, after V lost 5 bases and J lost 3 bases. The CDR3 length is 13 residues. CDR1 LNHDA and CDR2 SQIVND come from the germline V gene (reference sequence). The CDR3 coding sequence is TGTGCCAGTAGTTTGACAGGGGACTATGGCTACACCTTC. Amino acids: CASSLTGDYGYTF.